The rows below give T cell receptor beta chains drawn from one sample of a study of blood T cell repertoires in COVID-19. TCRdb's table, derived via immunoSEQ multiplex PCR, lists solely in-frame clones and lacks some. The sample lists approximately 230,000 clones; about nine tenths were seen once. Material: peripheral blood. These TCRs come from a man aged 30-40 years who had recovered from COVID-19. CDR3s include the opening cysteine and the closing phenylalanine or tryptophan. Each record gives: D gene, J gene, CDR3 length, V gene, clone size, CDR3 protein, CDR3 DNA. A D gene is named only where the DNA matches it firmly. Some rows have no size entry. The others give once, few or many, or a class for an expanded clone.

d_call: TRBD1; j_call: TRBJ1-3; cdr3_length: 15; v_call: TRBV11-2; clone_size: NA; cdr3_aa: CASSMDRRPGNTIYF; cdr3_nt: TGTGCCAGCAGCATGGACAGGCGACCTGGAAACACCATATATTTT
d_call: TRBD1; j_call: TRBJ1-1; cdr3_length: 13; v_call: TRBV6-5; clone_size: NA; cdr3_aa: CASTHRGNTEAFF; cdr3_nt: TGTGCCAGCACCCACAGGGGGAACACTGAAGCTTTCTTT
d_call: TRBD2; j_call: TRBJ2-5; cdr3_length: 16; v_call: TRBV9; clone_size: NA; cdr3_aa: CASSSRGGDRMETQYF; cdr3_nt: TGTGCCAGCAGCTCCCGGGGGGGGGATAGAATGGAGACCCAGTACTTC
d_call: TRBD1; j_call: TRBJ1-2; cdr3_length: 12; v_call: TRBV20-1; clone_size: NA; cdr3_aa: CSASDRAYGYTF; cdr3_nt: TGCAGTGCTAGTGACAGGGCTTATGGCTACACCTTC
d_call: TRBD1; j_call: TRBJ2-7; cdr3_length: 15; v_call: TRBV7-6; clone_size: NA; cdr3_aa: CASSSRQGSSYEQYF; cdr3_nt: TGTGCCAGCAGCTCCCGACAGGGGAGCTCCTACGAGCAGTACTTC
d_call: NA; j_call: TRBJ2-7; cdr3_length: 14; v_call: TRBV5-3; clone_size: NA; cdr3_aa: CARSIGGNSYEQYF; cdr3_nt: TGTGCCAGAAGCATTGGGGGGAACTCCTACGAGCAGTACTTC
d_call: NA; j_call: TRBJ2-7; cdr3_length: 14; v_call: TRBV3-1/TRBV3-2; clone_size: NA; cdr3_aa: CASSQQTNPYEQYF; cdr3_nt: TGTGCCAGCAGCCAGCAGACAAACCCCTACGAGCAGTACTTC
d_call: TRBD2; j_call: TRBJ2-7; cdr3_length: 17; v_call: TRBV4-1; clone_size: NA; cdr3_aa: CASSQPSGSGETHEQYF; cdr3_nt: TGCGCCAGCAGCCAACCGTCGGGCAGCGGGGAGACCCACGAGCAGTACTTC
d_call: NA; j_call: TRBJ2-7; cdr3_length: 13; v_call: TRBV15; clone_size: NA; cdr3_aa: CATSRITGLEQYF; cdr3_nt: TGTGCCACCAGCAGAATAACAGGGCTCGAGCAGTACTTC
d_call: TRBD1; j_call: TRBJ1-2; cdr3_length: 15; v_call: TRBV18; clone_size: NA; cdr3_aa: CASSPPGQGDYGYTF; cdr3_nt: TGTGCCAGCTCACCACCGGGACAGGGGGACTATGGCTACACCTTC
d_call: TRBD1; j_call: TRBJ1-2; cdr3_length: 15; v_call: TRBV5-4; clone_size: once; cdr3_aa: CASSLYRGRGYGYTF; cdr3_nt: TGTGCCAGCAGCTTGTACAGGGGGCGGGGCTATGGCTACACCTTC
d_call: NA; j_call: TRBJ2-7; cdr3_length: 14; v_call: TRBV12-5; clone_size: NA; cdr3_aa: CASGFSGVEYEQYF; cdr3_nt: TGTGCTAGTGGTTTTTCGGGGGTGGAGTACGAGCAGTACTTC
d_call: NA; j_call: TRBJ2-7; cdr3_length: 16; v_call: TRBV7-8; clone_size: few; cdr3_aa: CASSPRGYLSSYEQYF; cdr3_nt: TGTGCCAGCAGCCCTCGGGGGTACTTAAGCTCCTACGAGCAGTACTTC
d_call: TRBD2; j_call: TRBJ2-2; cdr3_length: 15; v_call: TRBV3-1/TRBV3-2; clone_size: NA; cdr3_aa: CASRPGLGVSGELFF; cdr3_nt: TGTGCCAGCAGACCGGGACTAGGTGTTTCCGGGGAGCTGTTTTTT
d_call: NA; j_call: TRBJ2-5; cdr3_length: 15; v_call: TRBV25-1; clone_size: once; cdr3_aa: CASSVVGTPGETQYF; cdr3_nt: TGTGCCAGCAGTGTAGTAGGGACTCCTGGGGAGACCCAGTACTTC
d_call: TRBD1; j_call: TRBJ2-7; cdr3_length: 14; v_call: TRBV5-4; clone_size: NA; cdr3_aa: CASSRQGSSYEQYF; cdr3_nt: TGTGCCAGCTCGAGACAGGGGTCCTCCTACGAGCAGTACTTC
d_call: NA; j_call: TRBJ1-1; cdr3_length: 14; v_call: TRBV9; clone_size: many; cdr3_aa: CASSVVPDSTEAFF; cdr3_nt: TGTGCCAGCAGCGTAGTCCCGGACAGCACTGAAGCTTTCTTT